The entry that follows covers one TCR beta chain sequence. Its specificity is unknown. The sample is drawn from a study of cytomegalovirus exposure and HLA in healthy donors. General study results and limits: Among TCR beta chains, those listed as cytomegalovirus-associated numbered fewer than 200. One variant, a missense change in DCLRE1C, was linked in a later analysis to TCR beta V- and J-gene trimming.

A multiplex PCR was run with 60 Vbeta primers and 13 Jbeta primers. Only in-frame clones appear in the TCRdb table, and some are missing; sequencing was by immunoSEQ multiplex PCR. In the table there are 85,000 to 130,000 clones, around 80% of which are singletons. This CDR3 spans 13 amino acids. Germline V gives CDR1 SNHLY, CDR2 FYNNEI. V was trimmed by 6 bases and J by 4 bases, leaving 10 bases between them. In nominal health when sampled, donors likely had unrecorded immune exposures nonetheless. This receptor was taken from a woman aged 40 to 50 in good health and CMV-seronegative. The chain combines TRBV2 with TRBJ1-5; D uncertain. Sequencing input: PBMCs. This CDR3 is CASSKGENQPQHF. The CDR3 DNA is TGTGCCAGCAGCAAAGGAGAGAATCAGCCCCAGCATTTT. Full variable domain (remainder filled in from reference TRBV2 and TRBJ1-5): EPEVTQTPSHQVTQMGQEVILRCVPISNHLYFYWYRQILGQKVEFLVSFYNNEISEKSEIFDDQFSVERPDGSNFTLKIRSTKLEDSAMYFCASSKGENQPQHFGDGTRLSIL.